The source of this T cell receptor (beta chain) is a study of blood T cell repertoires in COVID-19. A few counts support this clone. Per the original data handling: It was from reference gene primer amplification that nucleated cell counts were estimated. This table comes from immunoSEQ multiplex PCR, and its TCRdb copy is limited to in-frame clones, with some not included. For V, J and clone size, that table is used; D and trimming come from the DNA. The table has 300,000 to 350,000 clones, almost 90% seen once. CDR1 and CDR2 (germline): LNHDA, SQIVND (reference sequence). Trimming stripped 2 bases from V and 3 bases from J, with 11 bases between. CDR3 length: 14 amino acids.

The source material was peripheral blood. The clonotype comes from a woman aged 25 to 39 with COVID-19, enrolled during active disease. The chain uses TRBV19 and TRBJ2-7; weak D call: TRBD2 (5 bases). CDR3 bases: TGTGCCAGTAGTATACGGGAACTCTTCTACGAGCAGTACTTC. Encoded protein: CASSIRELFYEQYF.